This TCR beta chain derives from a study of blood T cell repertoires in COVID-19. At the level of the study: From the United States, Italy and Spain came samples of acute and convalescent COVID-19. The cDNA or gDNA used as material had been derived from T cells, B-cell-depleted T cells, or PBMCs.

The V gene end was trimmed by 4 bases and the J gene end by 0 bases; junction bases not matched to a gene: 15. The CDR3 covers 19 residues. The germline CDR1 and CDR2 sequences are MNHEY and SMNVEV (reference sequence). Seattle patient enrollment occurred during active infection, with longitudinal follow-up thereafter. Methods used by the authors: How many nucleated cells were present was estimated from reference gene primer amplification. This table comes from immunoSEQ multiplex PCR, and its TCRdb copy is limited to in-frame clones, with some not included. Clonal size and the V and J genes are those of that table, whereas D and trimming came from the DNA. Of over 150,000 clones detected, approximately 83% appear once; the ten largest clones hold over 6.5%. This clone was picked up a small number of times.

The origin of this receptor is a middle-aged woman with COVID-19, enrolled during active disease. This chain uses TRBV27 with TRBJ2-1; the match to TRBD2 covers 7 bases. The sequenced sample was peripheral blood. CDR3 amino acids: CASSSPRSSGDVSYNEQFF. CDR3 sequence (DNA): TGTGCCAGCAGTTCCCCCCGCAGCAGCGGGGACGTCTCCTACAATGAGCAGTTCTTC.